This is a list of T cell receptor beta chains from one sample in a study of response to subunit inactivated influenza vaccine. MiXCR, run by TCRdb on the RT-PCR reads, gives a single entry per CDR3 protein. The sample contains 550,000 to 800,000 distinct CDR3 sequences, about 14% of which appear only once. The sequences come from PBMCs from blood, collected less than 15 days before vaccination. All receptors derive from a man between 50 and 59 years old who received an inactivated influenza vaccine. Both conserved end residues are part of each CDR3. D genes are given only for firm matches. Each size is how often the clone was seen (once, few, many) or a class if it is expanded.

clone_size	cdr3_length	v_call	j_call	d_call	cdr3_nt	cdr3_aa
many	16	TRBV7-2	TRBJ2-4	TRBD1	TGTGCCAGCAGCATGGACAGGGGGCTAGCCAAAAACATTCAGTACTTC	CASSMDRGLAKNIQYF
few	14	TRBV5-1	TRBJ2-1	.	TGCGCCAGCAGCTTGATGGCTAGCTCTGATGAGCAGTTCTTC	CASSLMASSDEQFF
few	14	TRBV7-9	TRBJ1-6	.	TGTGCCAGCAGCTTAGCGGACGGGGGTTCACCCCTCCACTTT	CASSLADGGSPLHF
few	14	TRBV6-1	TRBJ2-5	.	TGTGCCAGCGGAACGGGGCAGCGAGGAGAGACCCAGTACTTC	CASGTGQRGETQYF
few	12	TRBV6-2/TRBV6-3	TRBJ2-7	.	TGTGCCAGCAGTTACTCTGGAACCGAGCAGTACTTC	CASSYSGTEQYF
few	15	TRBV27	TRBJ2-1	TRBD2	TGTGCCAAGAATACTAGCGGTGATTCCTACAATGAGCAGTTCTTC	CAKNTSGDSYNEQFF
many	13	TRBV5-1	TRBJ2-2	.	TGCGCCAGCAGCTTTGGCGAGGCCGGGGAGCTGTTTTTT	CASSFGEAGELFF
many	13	TRBV20-1	TRBJ2-5	.	TGCAGTGCTAGAAGGGCTACACAAGAGACCCAGTACTTC	CSARRATQETQYF
many	16	TRBV4-2	TRBJ1-5	.	TGTGCCAGCAGCCAAGATCTGGGGGGGAAAAATCAGCCCCAGCATTTT	CASSQDLGGKNQPQHF
few	17	TRBV5-1	TRBJ2-7	.	TGCGCCAGCAGCGGGGCAAACAGGGTTTCGAGCCCCTACGAGCAGTACTTC	CASSGANRVSSPYEQYF
few	12	TRBV10-3	TRBJ2-1	.	TGTGCCATCAGGTACGGTGACAATGAGCAGTTCTTC	CAIRYGDNEQFF